The next 10 T cell receptor beta chains were all read from a single sample in a study of blood T cell repertoires in COVID-19 (dated by TCRdb to about 2020). Libraries were constructed by the immunoSEQ multiplex PCR assay. TCRdb obtained this table from immuneACCESS and retained in-frame rearrangements with V and J assigned. These tables miss some clones; where compared with another copy, unresolved V genes account for less than half of the shortfall, and the remainder is unexplained. The sample includes over 100,000 clones, with over 75% observed a single time. The top ten clones comprise about a tenth of the sample. Sample: peripheral blood. The receptors shown here come from a man older than 75 with acute or convalescent COVID-19.

A single count supports this clone. The V call is TRBV9, the J call TRBJ1-2, with 8 bases lining up with TRBD1. Per germline, CDR1 SGDLS and CDR2 YYNGEE. The CDR3 has 16 residues. V lost 2 bases, J lost 4 bases, and 10 bases stayed unmatched. CDR3 in amino acids: CASSVADRADSYGYTF. Here the CDR3 DNA reads TGTGCCAGCAGCGTTGCGGACAGGGCGGATAGCTATGGCTACACCTTC.

This chain connects TRBV3-1 (or the pseudogene TRBV3-2) to TRBJ1-5; D remains ambiguous. The V and J ends lost 0 bases and 4 bases respectively, with 7 bases between them. Germline CDR1 and CDR2: LGHDT and YNNKEL (reference sequence). The CDR3 is 14 residues long. The CDR3 spells CASSQEGGNQPQHF. As DNA, the CDR3 is TGTGCCAGCAGCCAAGAGGGCGGGAATCAGCCCCAGCATTTT.

The chain uses TRBV12-5 and TRBJ2-1; tentative D call: TRBD2 (5 bases). This CDR3 has 14 residues. The V gene lost 8 bases and the J gene lost 4 bases, with 15 bases spanning the gap. Germline lookup yields CDR1 LGHNT and CDR2 FRNRAP. The CDR3 spells CASTGDGSYNEQFF. The CDR3 DNA sequence: TGTGCTAGTACCGGGGATGGGTCTTACAATGAGCAGTTCTTC.

The V and J genes are TRBV5-1 and TRBJ2-3; D ambiguous. The CDR3 runs 11 residues. Germline-derived CDR1 and CDR2 are SGHRS and YFSETQ. V lost 4 bases and J lost 2, with 2 bases in between. The DNA of the CDR3 is TGCGCCAGCAGCCTCACAGATACGCAGTATTTT. Amino acids: CASSLTDTQYF. The whole variable domain, remainder taken from reference TRBV5-1 and TRBJ2-3, is KAGVTQTPRYLIKTRGQQVTLSCSPISGHRSVSWYQQTPGQGLQFLFEYFSETQRNKGNFPGRFSGRQFSNSRSEMNVSTLELGDSALYLCASSLTDTQYFGPGTRLTVL.

The gene calls are TRBV2 and TRBJ2-7, with D perhaps TRBD1 (5 bases). This CDR3 has 13 amino acids. Trimming shortened V by 8 bases and J by 3 bases, and 14 bases separated the two germline ends. Germline values: CDR1 SNHLY, CDR2 FYNNEI. In DNA form, the CDR3 reads TGTGCCAGCTGGTACGGCAGGGACTACGAGCAGTACTTC. Translated, it gives CASWYGRDYEQYF.

The CDR3: CASSPPGPGGEKLFF. The CDR3 DNA is TGTGCCAGCTCACCACCGGGACCTGGAGGGGAAAAACTGTTTTTT. This sequence joins TRBV18 and TRBJ1-4; the D gene is possibly TRBD1 (5 bases). Germline V lookup: CDR1 KGHSH, CDR2 LQKENI. This CDR3 comprises 15 residues. V was cut by 0 bases and J by 8 bases, with 13 bases left in between.

The chain is built from TRBV6-6 and TRBJ1-2, with 8 bases matching TRBD1. The V gene end was trimmed by 0 bases and the J gene end by 4 bases; junction bases not matched to a gene: 1. CDR1 and CDR2 (germline): MNHNY, SVGAGI (reference sequence). CDR3 length: 14 amino acids. The CDR3 DNA reads as TGTGCCAGCAGTTACTCGACAGGGGCCTATGGCTACACCTTC. It is translated as CASSYSTGAYGYTF.

The J gene is TRBJ2-1, the V gene TRBV19; TRBD2 might be the D (6 bases). This CDR3 contains 13 residues. CDR1 is LNHDA, CDR2 SQIVND, per germline (reference sequence). Trimming removed 4 bases at V and 7 bases at J, with 11 bases between. This CDR3 is CASSTSVINEQFF. CDR3 in DNA: TGTGCCAGTAGTACTAGCGTTATAAATGAGCAGTTCTTC.

The V and J genes are TRBV3-1 (or the pseudogene TRBV3-2) and TRBJ1-1; weak D call: TRBD1 (6 bases). Germline-derived CDR1 and CDR2 are LGHDT and YNNKEL (reference sequence). V was pared by 3 bases and J by 2 bases, with 16 bases between. This CDR3 region has 16 residues. The CDR3 is CASSQAGGGFNTEAFF. In DNA form, the CDR3 reads TGTGCCAGCAGCCAGGCCGGGGGGGGCTTTAACACTGAAGCTTTCTTT.

The genes are TRBV30 and TRBJ1-2, with TRBD1 identical over 11 bases. Germline CDR1 GTSNPN, CDR2 SVGIG (reference sequence). This CDR3 is built from 14 residues. V shed 0 bases, J shed 7 bases, and the junction held 4 bases outside the gene matches. In DNA form, the CDR3 reads TGTGCCTGGAGTGTAGCTGGACAGGGGGCTGGCTACACCTTC. Its translation: CAWSVAGQGAGYTF.